This T cell receptor beta chain was observed in a study of blood T cell repertoires in COVID-19. On the study more broadly: Nucleic acid was either cDNA or gDNA, and it came from T cells, B-cell-depleted T cells, or PBMCs.

How the authors handled the data: Scientists estimated how many nucleated cells there were by amplifying reference gene primers. Repertoires were generated with immunoSEQ multiplex PCR, while TCRdb's copy carries only in-frame clones and drops some. The D gene and trimming were derived from the DNA, and the V and J assignments and clone size from that table. The table includes 230,000 or so clones, approximately 82% detected once. The receptor's source is a woman aged 40 to 55 who had recovered from COVID-19. Source material: peripheral blood.

This CDR3 reads CAWSTLPGPDSPLHF. The CDR3 DNA is TGTGCCTGGAGTACTCTCCCGGGTCCGGATTCACCCCTCCACTTT. This sequence joins TRBV30 and TRBJ1-6, with no clear D. There are 15 residues in the CDR3. V lost 2 bases and J lost 8, with 16 bases in between. Germline CDR1 and CDR2: GTSNPN and SVGIG (reference sequence).